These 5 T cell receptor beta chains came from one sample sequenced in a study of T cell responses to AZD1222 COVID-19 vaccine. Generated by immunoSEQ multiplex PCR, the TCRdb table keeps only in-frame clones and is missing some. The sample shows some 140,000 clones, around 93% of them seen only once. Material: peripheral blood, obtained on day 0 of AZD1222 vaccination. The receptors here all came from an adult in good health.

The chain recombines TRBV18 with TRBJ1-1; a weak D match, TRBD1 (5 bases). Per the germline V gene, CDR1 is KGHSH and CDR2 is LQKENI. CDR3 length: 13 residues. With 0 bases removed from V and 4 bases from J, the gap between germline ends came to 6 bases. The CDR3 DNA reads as TGTGCCAGCTCACCACCGGGGGGCACTGAAGCTTTCTTT. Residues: CASSPPGGTEAFF.

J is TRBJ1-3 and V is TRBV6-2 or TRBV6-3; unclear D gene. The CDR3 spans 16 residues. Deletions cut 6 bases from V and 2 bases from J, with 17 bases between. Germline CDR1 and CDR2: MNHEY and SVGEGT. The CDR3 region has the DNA TGTGCCAGCAGCCCTCGTTCCCTCAAAGCTGGAAACACCATATATTTT. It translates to CASSPRSLKAGNTIYF.

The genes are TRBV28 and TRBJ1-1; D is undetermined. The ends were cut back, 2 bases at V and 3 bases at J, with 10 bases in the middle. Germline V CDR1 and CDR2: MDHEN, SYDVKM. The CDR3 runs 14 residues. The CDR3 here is CASSLRGGDTEAFF. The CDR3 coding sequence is TGTGCCAGCAGTTTACGGGGAGGTGACACTGAAGCTTTCTTT.

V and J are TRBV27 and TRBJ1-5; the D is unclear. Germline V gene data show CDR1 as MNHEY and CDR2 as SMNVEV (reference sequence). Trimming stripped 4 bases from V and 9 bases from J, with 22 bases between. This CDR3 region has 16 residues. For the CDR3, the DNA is TGTGCCAGCAGTTCTATAGGGCTCGGGCAACCCGCGCCCCAGCATTTT. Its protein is CASSSIGLGQPAPQHF.

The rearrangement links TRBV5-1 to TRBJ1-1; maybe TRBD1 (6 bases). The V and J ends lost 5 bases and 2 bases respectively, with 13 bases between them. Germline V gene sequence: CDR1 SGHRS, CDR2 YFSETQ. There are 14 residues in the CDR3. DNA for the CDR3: TGCGCCAGCAGGGGGGGGGCCCTAAACACTGAAGCTTTCTTT. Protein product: CASRGGALNTEAFF.